These T cell receptor beta chains were read from a single sample in a study of T cells after yellow fever vaccination. TCRdb analysed the 5' RACE reads with MiXCR anew, one entry per CDR3 protein. Here the sample spans approximately 300,000 distinct CDR3 sequences, roughly 10% being singletons. The specimen was CD4+ T cells sorted from PBMCs, collected 45 days after the yellow fever booster vaccination. These receptors were obtained from a man between 18 and 35 years old who received the YFV17D yellow fever vaccine. The conserved cysteine and the conserved F or W are not part of the CDR3 here. Fields, in order: J gene, V gene, CDR3 protein.

>TRBJ1-5|TRBV20-1
SARQDSNQPQH
>TRBJ1-5|TRBV12-3/TRBV12-4
ASSLDNQPQH
>TRBJ2-7|TRBV2
ASSATLLRSYEQY
>TRBJ1-1|TRBV5-1
ASSLQGFGNTEAF
>TRBJ2-5|TRBV5-1
ASSPLDGEETQY
>TRBJ2-7|TRBV7-2
ASSRDRGQHEQY
>TRBJ2-1|TRBV7-3
ASSLGGSLYNEQF
>TRBJ2-1|TRBV27
ASSFAGVYNEQF
>TRBJ1-1|TRBV7-3
ASKRGMGNTEAF
>TRBJ1-5|TRBV10-3
ATQGASQPQH
>TRBJ1-2|TRBV4-3
ASSQDRGLSYSYGYT
>TRBJ1-5|TRBV28
ASSLQGQGTQPQH
>TRBJ2-1|TRBV5-1
ASGSQGWGEQF
>TRBJ1-1|TRBV6-1
ASILYREAF
>TRBJ2-3|TRBV30
AWNRMSTDTQY
>TRBJ2-3|TRBV5-5
ASSRPGLAGGSTDTQY
>TRBJ1-5|TRBV6-1
ASSGKAVLGGPQH
>TRBJ1-1|TRBV7-2
ASSLSQNTEAF
>TRBJ1-2|TRBV4-3
ASSQVGGDYYGYT
>TRBJ2-5|TRBV7-2
ASSPRAEETQY
>TRBJ1-4|TRBV18
ASSGGMIEKLF
>TRBJ2-5|TRBV6-6
ASSRTIETQY
>TRBJ2-7|TRBV7-7
ASSPGHYSYEQY
>TRBJ1-4|TRBV20-1
SARGGSEKLF
>TRBJ2-2|TRBV5-5
ASSLVAALTGELF
>TRBJ1-2|TRBV9
ASSAWTASNYGYT
>TRBJ2-1|TRBV2
ASSVDGKKQF
>TRBJ2-2|TRBV12-3/TRBV12-4
ASSLIRGLGYTGELF
>TRBJ2-7|TRBV5-4
ASSRTGTSIEQY
>TRBJ1-2|TRBV5-6
ASSRNRDQRYT
>TRBJ1-5|TRBV2
ATNDGEAQH
>TRBJ1-3|TRBV21-1
ASSKPVPSPGLTIY
>TRBJ2-1|TRBV6-5
ASSQGYYYNEQF
>TRBJ1-1|TRBV5-5
ASSFISGGGTEAF
>TRBJ2-1|TRBV5-6
ASSLGRVGVNEQF
>TRBJ1-1|TRBV24-1
ATTSSGGTEAF
>TRBJ1-1|TRBV5-1
ASSLAIAENTEAF
>TRBJ1-1|TRBV7-9
ASSSQGGSAEAF
>TRBJ1-1|TRBV12-3/TRBV12-4
ASSLTRKSPEAF
>TRBJ2-1|TRBV5-6
ASSLEASGAYDYNEQF
>TRBJ2-7|TRBV3-1
ASGSYEQY
>TRBJ1-1|TRBV12-3/TRBV12-4
ASSLSDTEAF
>TRBJ2-1|TRBV4-1
ASSQDRYGGQSSYNEQF
>TRBJ2-2|TRBV7-9
ASSLATEGDTGELF
>TRBJ1-2|TRBV11-2
ASSLVRGQGYT
>TRBJ1-6|TRBV20-1
SAMSRASNSPLH
>TRBJ2-3|TRBV29-1
SVAQGEKDTQY
>TRBJ2-5|TRBV9
ASSVTMTSGQETQY
>TRBJ1-4|TRBV18
ASSPRQLRNEKLF
>TRBJ1-1|TRBV6-6
ASSPTDSFYTEAF